One sample yielded the 20 T cell receptor beta chains listed below, sequenced in a study of CD8 T cells in Susac syndrome. RNA was extracted with the RNeasy kit, and a quantity of roughly 0.5 to 1 ug was reverse transcribed using random hexamers. TCRdb independently ran MiXCR on the immunoSEQ multiplex PCR reads; one entry per CDR3 protein. Of about 140,000 distinct CDR3 sequences detected, 85% to 95% appear once; the ten largest clones hold 0.14%. The material sequenced was CD4+ T cells from PBMCs. Receptor source: a human donor with Susac syndrome.

This clonotype was observed once. The chain joins TRBV4-3 to TRBJ2-3; 10 positions match TRBD2. The V gene's germline CDR1 is LGHNA and CDR2 YSLEER. With V trimmed by 1 base and J by 8 bases, 6 bases remained unmatched. The CDR3 length is 15 residues. Here the CDR3 DNA reads TGCGCCAGCAGCCAAGGGTCTAGCGGGAGCAGTACGCAGTATTTT. It yields the protein CASSQGSSGSSTQYF.

The rearrangement uses TRBV11-2 and TRBJ2-7; D might be TRBD2 (6 bases). V was shortened by 5 bases and J by 2 bases, with 13 bases between the two germline ends. Germline V lookup: CDR1 SGHAT, CDR2 FQNNGV. The CDR3 sequence is 14 residues long. CDR3 loop: CASSPETRTYEQYF. In DNA, the CDR3 is TGTGCCAGCAGCCCCGAGACTAGAACCTACGAGCAGTACTTC.

This clonotype was picked up a small number of times. CDR3 residues: CAWSVGLAGAETQYF. DNA for the CDR3: TGTGCCTGGAGTGTGGGACTCGCAGGAGCGGAGACCCAGTACTTC. The chain carries TRBV30 and TRBJ2-5, with D tentatively TRBD2 (6 bases). The germline V gene has CDR1 GTSNPN and CDR2 SVGIG (reference sequence). The CDR3 runs 15 residues. Trimming removed 0 bases at V and 5 bases at J, with 16 bases between.

This chain uses TRBV7-3 with TRBJ2-4; a possible D gene is TRBD2 (5 bases). This CDR3 region has 16 residues. Germline V lookup: CDR1 SGHTA, CDR2 FQGTGA. V gave up 1 base and J gave up 2 bases, with 12 bases separating them. CDR3 sequence: CASSLNLPGTKNIQYF. For the CDR3, the DNA is TGTGCCAGCAGCTTAAATCTCCCGGGAACCAAAAACATTCAGTACTTC.

This chain connects TRBV20-1 to TRBJ1-1; D may be TRBD1 (5 bases). This CDR3 has 12 amino acids. The V end lost 3 bases, the J end lost 7 bases, and 12 bases lay between the germline ends. Germline CDR1 is DFQATT and CDR2 is SNEGSKA (reference sequence). The CDR3 is CSASKGRNEAFF. CDR3 DNA: TGCAGTGCTAGTAAGGGGCGGAATGAAGCTTTCTTT.

This clonotype was detected only a few times. The V call is TRBV4-1, the J call TRBJ2-1; TRBD2 matches 7 bases. The CDR3 has 15 amino acids. V was pared by 5 bases and J by 4 bases, with 8 bases of the junction left unmatched. Germline CDR1 reads MGHRA; CDR2 reads YSYEKL. In DNA, the CDR3 is TGCGCCAGCAGCGGGCAAGGGACTACTTACAATGAGCAGTTCTTC. Amino acid sequence: CASSGQGTTYNEQFF.

The chain couples TRBV4-3 to TRBJ2-2, with D maybe TRBD2 (5 bases). CDR1 LGHNA and CDR2 YSLEER come from the germline V gene. The length of the CDR3 is 15 residues. V gave up 1 base and J gave up 2 bases, with 8 bases separating them. The CDR3 DNA reads TGCGCCAGCAGCCAAGCGGGATTCAACACCGGGGAGCTGTTTTTT. It encodes CASSQAGFNTGELFF.

This chain joins TRBV7-3 and TRBJ2-5; D possibly uses TRBD1 or TRBD2 (6 bases each). This CDR3 contains 14 residues. V gave up 5 bases and J gave up 5 bases, with 15 bases separating them. The germline CDR1 and CDR2 sequences are SGHTA and FQGTGA. The CDR3: CASSPKGGPETQYF. CDR3 DNA: TGTGCCAGCAGCCCTAAGGGGGGCCCGGAGACCCAGTACTTC.

CDR3 in amino acids: CSGSLGYRGKDEQYF. The CDR3 DNA is TGCAGCGGTAGTCTGGGTTACAGGGGCAAGGACGAGCAGTACTTC. The chain combines TRBV29-1 with TRBJ2-7; TRBD1 aligns across 7 bases. CDR3 length: 15 amino acids. Germline CDR1 is SQVTM and CDR2 is ANQGSEA. Trimming at V came to 7 bases and at J to 5 bases, leaving 17 bases not matched to a gene.

CDR3 sequence reads: CATGSAKIEAFF. The CDR3 DNA sequence: TGTGCCACGGGCTCCGCTAAAATAGAAGCTTTCTTT. This chain connects TRBV15 to TRBJ1-1, with D unclear. Deletions cut 9 bases from V and 8 bases from J, with 16 bases between. This CDR3 is built from 12 residues. CDR1 and CDR2 from the germline V gene are LNHNV and YYDKDF (reference sequence).

The genes are TRBV20-1 and TRBJ2-7, with unresolved D. The germline gives CDR1 DFQATT, CDR2 SNEGSKA (reference sequence). V was pared by 4 bases and J by 6 bases, with 13 bases between. This CDR3 spans 12 amino acids. The CDR3 nucleotides are TGCAGTGCTAAAGGACCGGGCCTCGAGCAGTACTTC. It translates to CSAKGPGLEQYF.

The V gene is TRBV29-1, the J gene TRBJ1-2; TRBD1 matches 7 bases. The CDR3 runs 13 residues. Germline CDR1 and CDR2: SQVTM and ANQGSEA. V gave up 4 bases and J gave up 3 bases; unmatched junction bases: 5. The CDR3 coding sequence is TGCAGCGTTGCAACAGGGGTGGACTATGGCTACACCTTC. It encodes CSVATGVDYGYTF.

In its sample, this clonotype was seen once. The V call is TRBV5-4, the J call TRBJ2-6; D unresolved. This CDR3 has 15 residues. V gave up 0 bases and J gave up 0 bases, with 4 bases separating them. Germline lookup yields CDR1 SGHNT and CDR2 YYREEE (reference sequence). In DNA form, the CDR3 reads TGTGCCAGCAGCTTGGAACTCTCTGGGGCCAACGTCCTGACTTTC. Translating gives CASSLELSGANVLTF.

The chain uses TRBV28 and TRBJ1-2; D not certain. Between the trimmed V and J ends, which lost 5 bases and 2 bases, there was a span of 15 bases. The CDR3 contains 15 residues. The germline V gene encodes CDR1 MDHEN and CDR2 SYDVKM. CDR3 residues: CASSPLGRPNYGYTF. Written as DNA, the CDR3 is TGTGCCAGCAGTCCCCTCGGCAGGCCGAACTATGGCTACACCTTC.

This chain links TRBV20-1 with TRBJ2-1, with 8 bases identical to TRBD2. The CDR3 runs 13 residues. V trimming: 6 bases; J trimming: 7 bases; junction bases outside the gene matches: 8. CDR1 is DFQATT and CDR2 is SNEGSKA in the germline V gene (reference sequence). CDR3 in DNA: TGCAGTGCCGGGGGGGCCCCCTTGAATGAGCAGTTCTTC. This translates into CSAGGAPLNEQFF.

The chain has TRBV12-3 or TRBV12-4 and TRBJ2-7; possible D gene TRBD2, 5 bases. This CDR3 spans 14 amino acids. Trimming left V 8 bases short and J 7 bases short, with 21 bases between. The chain's CDR3 is CASPPLSGEGEQYF. The CDR3 nucleotides are TGTGCCAGCCCCCCTCTCAGCGGAGAGGGAGAGCAGTACTTC.

V gene TRBV18 combines with J gene TRBJ2-3; D is undetermined. The CDR3 runs 14 residues. The V gene lost 3 bases and the J gene lost 0 bases, with 7 bases spanning the gap. Germline V gives CDR1 KGHSH, CDR2 LQKENI. CDR3 in DNA: TGTGCCAGCTCACCGCTCGACAGCACAGATACGCAGTATTTT. Residues: CASSPLDSTDTQYF.

The chain carries TRBV5-4 and TRBJ2-5; 7 bases line up with TRBD2. Germline lookup yields CDR1 SGHNT and CDR2 YYREEE (reference sequence). The CDR3 has 18 residues. J lost 3 bases, V lost 2 bases, and 16 bases had no gene match. The CDR3 DNA is TGTGCCAGCAGCTTTTCGCGCCGCGGAGCGGGGCCGAAAGAGACCCAGTACTTC. Amino acids: CASSFSRRGAGPKETQYF.

The chain recombines TRBV9 with TRBJ2-1; a weak D match, TRBD1 (6 bases). Germline loops: CDR1 SGDLS, CDR2 YYNGEE. V lost 1 base, J lost 14 bases, and 16 bases lay in between. The CDR3 covers 13 residues. CDR3 DNA: TGTGCCAGCAGCGTATCCTCACAGGGTCGGAAGTTCTTC. It specifies CASSVSSQGRKFF.

The genes are TRBV20-1 and TRBJ1-3; D remains unclear. The CDR3 is 14 residues long. Trimming left V 3 bases short and J 0 bases short, with 9 bases between. In germline, CDR1 is DFQATT, CDR2 SNEGSKA (reference sequence). CDR3 sequence: CSASEPTSGNTIYF. The CDR3 DNA sequence: TGCAGTGCTAGTGAACCAACCTCTGGAAACACCATATATTTT.